This T cell receptor beta chain was documented in a study of shared clonotypes between healthy human individuals. The sorted-subset replicate PCRs were given around 200 ng DNA, which is around 29,000 T cell genomes. Method: immunoSEQ multiplex PCR; TCRdb's copy keeps in-frame clones and lacks some. The table includes roughly 2,500,000 clones, roughly 93% detected once. Adults of Caucasian background living in Nashville, Tennessee made up all donors. A split of CD4+ cells into CD45RA+ naive and CD45RA-negative memory subsets was performed. This CDR3 contains 13 residues. CDR1 and CDR2 from the germline V gene are GTSNPN and SVGIG (reference sequence). The ends were cut back, 2 bases at V and 10 bases at J, with 15 bases in the middle.

The TCR originated in a man aged 18 to 35 in good health. Some clones in this sample may be carry-over from other donors' samples. V is TRBV30 and J is TRBJ2-1, with D possibly matching TRBD2 (5 bases). The sequenced material came from naive CD4+ T cells from PBMCs. Subset meaning: CD45RA+ positively selected. The CDR3: CAWSSGISGEQFF. The CDR3 DNA reads as TGTGCCTGGAGTAGCGGTATCTCTGGGGAGCAGTTCTTC. Drawing the rest from reference TRBV30 and TRBJ2-1, the complete variable domain is SQTIHQWPATLVQPVGSPLSLECTVEGTSNPNLYWYRQAAGRGLQLLFYSVGIGQISSEVPQNLSASRPQDRQFILSSKKLLLSDSGFYLCAWSSGISGEQFFGPGTRLTVL.